This entry lists 32 T cell receptor beta chains sequenced from one sample in a study of T cells in Graves' hyperthyroidism and ophthalmopathy. RNA transcripts served as the template for amplifying TCR beta CDR3 regions. Initially, a first-round RT-PCR of the TCR CDR3 employed the HTBI primer set. TCRdb reprocessed the multiplex PCR reads with MiXCR, giving one entry per CDR3 protein. The sample consists of 650,000 to 750,000 distinct CDR3 sequences, 14% of them appearing once. The sample was blood. Receptors originate from a woman younger than 35 with Graves' hyperthyroidism.

This clonotype was seen repeatedly, ten times or more. The CDR3 loop reads CASTSQTSGSMVEQFF. The CDR3, as DNA: TGTGCCAGCACCTCCCAGACTAGCGGGAGTATGGTTGAGCAGTTCTTC. The rearrangement joins TRBV7-8 to TRBJ2-1; TRBD2 aligns across 12 bases. The ends lost 7 bases at V and 9 bases at J; junction bases unmatched: 13. The germline CDR1 and CDR2 sequences are SGHVS and FQNEAQ. There are 16 residues in the CDR3.

This clonotype was seen more than once but under ten times. This chain joins TRBV7-3 and TRBJ2-1; 11 bases are shared with TRBD2. Germline CDR1 and CDR2: SGHTA and FQGTGA. The CDR3 has 15 amino acids. The ends lost 1 base at V and 6 bases at J; junction bases unmatched: 2. The CDR3 DNA sequence: TGTGCCAGCAGCTTAATAGCGGGAGGGACCAATGAGCAGTTCTTC. It codes for CASSLIAGGTNEQFF. The whole variable domain, remainder taken from reference TRBV7-3 and TRBJ2-1, is GAGVSQTPSNKVTEKGKYVELRCDPISGHTALYWYRQSLGQGPEFLIYFQGTGAADDSGLPNDRFFAVRPEGSVSTLKIQRTERGDSAVYLCASSLIAGGTNEQFFGPGTRLTVL.

A remark on this clonotype: Given a much more abundant clone one base away, this may be a read error. The J gene is TRBJ2-7, the V gene TRBV11-1; 8 positions match TRBD2. Trimming removed 8 bases from V and 3 bases from J; junction bases left unmatched: 6. This CDR3 region has 13 residues. The V gene's germline CDR1 is SGHAT and CDR2 FQDESV (reference sequence). The CDR3 nucleotides read TGTGCCAGCCTTAGGGCGGGAGGCTACGAGCAGTACTTC. Protein: CASLRAGGYEQYF.

The chain couples TRBV6-5 to TRBJ1-1; no definite D call. The CDR3 extends over 16 amino acids. With 4 bases removed from V and 3 bases from J, the gap between germline ends came to 18 bases. CDR1 and CDR2 from the germline V gene are MNHEY and SVGAGI. The CDR3 here is CASSFDPTLGDTEAFF. CDR3 bases: TGTGCCAGCAGTTTTGACCCAACCCTCGGGGACACTGAAGCTTTCTTT.

This clonotype was picked up many times. The chain combines TRBV28 with TRBJ2-2; no clear D. Trimming removed 9 bases from V and 4 bases from J, with 6 bases in between. Germline lookup yields CDR1 MDHEN and CDR2 SYDVKM. The CDR3 has 11 amino acids. Here the CDR3 reads CASRSTGELFF. CDR3 nucleotides: TGTGCCAGTCGTAGCACCGGGGAGCTGTTTTTT.

This clonotype was counted many times. V usage is TRBV30 and J usage is TRBJ2-7; 7 positions agree with TRBD1. The CDR3 is made up of 13 amino acids. Germline lookup yields CDR1 GTSNPN and CDR2 SVGIG (reference sequence). Trimming at V came to 3 bases and at J to 12 bases, leaving 14 bases not matched to a gene. The chain's CDR3 is CAWRTPGGSRRYF. The DNA for the CDR3 is TGTGCCTGGAGGACTCCAGGGGGATCGAGGCGGTACTTC.

The table lists this clonotype with a few counts. The rearrangement links TRBV28 to TRBJ1-1, with D possibly being TRBD1 (6 bases). With 6 bases removed from V and 0 bases from J, the gap between germline ends came to 17 bases. Germline-derived CDR1 and CDR2 are MDHEN and SYDVKM. The CDR3 loop spans 16 amino acids. DNA for the CDR3: TGTGCCAGCAGCCCGATCCCAGGGGAGGTGAACACTGAAGCTTTCTTT. Protein: CASSPIPGEVNTEAFF.

This clonotype came up many times. This chain uses TRBV5-6 with TRBJ2-7; perhaps TRBD2 as D (6 bases). V gave up 6 bases and J gave up 6 bases, with 19 bases separating them. CDR3 length: 14 residues. The germline CDR1 and CDR2 sequences are SGHDT and YYEEEE. The DNA of the CDR3 is TGTGCCAGCACCCCAGGCAGCGGGTTTAGCGAGCAGTACTTC. Amino acids: CASTPGSGFSEQYF.

This clonotype has at least ten counts. The CDR3 coding sequence is TGTGCCAGCAGTGAAATGTCCCGGACTAGCGGGAGGAAAACCTACGAGCAGTACTTC. Its protein product is CASSEMSRTSGRKTYEQYF. The chain recombines TRBV2 with TRBJ2-7; 14 bases align to TRBD2. V lost 2 bases, J lost 2 bases, and 11 bases stayed unmatched. Germline V lookup: CDR1 SNHLY, CDR2 FYNNEI. There are 19 residues in the CDR3. The whole variable domain, remainder taken from reference TRBV2 and TRBJ2-7, is EPEVTQTPSHQVTQMGQEVILRCVPISNHLYFYWYRQILGQKVEFLVSFYNNEISEKSEIFDDQFSVERPDGSNFTLKIRSTKLEDSAMYFCASSEMSRTSGRKTYEQYFGPGTRLTVT.

Only a few counts were recorded for this clonotype. The chain has TRBV10-3 and TRBJ1-2; 7 nucleotides agree with TRBD1. Germline V gene sequence: CDR1 ENHRY, CDR2 SYGVKD. The CDR3 spans 13 residues. Unmatched junction bases numbered 9, after V lost 6 bases and J lost 8 bases. The CDR3 reads CAIRNRDSGGYTF. Written as DNA, the CDR3 is TGTGCCATCAGGAACCGGGACAGTGGCGGCTACACCTTC.

This clonotype was seen only a few times. This may arise from a read error, as a much more abundant clone is one base away. The rearrangement links TRBV11-2 to TRBJ1-2, with TRBD1 matching 8 bases. Germline loops: CDR1 SGHAT, CDR2 FQNNGV. Trimming took 3 bases from V and 7 from J; bases not matched to a gene: 4. The CDR3 is 13 residues long. CDR3 nucleotide sequence: TGTGCCAGCAGCTTTCCAGGGGGCCGTGGCTACACCTTC. Residues: CASSFPGGRGYTF.

The table lists this clonotype with many counts. This chain joins TRBV30 and TRBJ2-2; TRBD2 matches 12 bases. The V and J ends lost 8 bases and 5 bases, in that order; junction bases with no gene match: 3. Germline V gene data show CDR1 as GTSNPN and CDR2 as SVGIG (reference sequence). CDR3 length: 13 residues. CDR3 in DNA: TGTGCCCTAGCGGGAGGGAATACCGGGGAGCTGTTTTTT. Translation: CALAGGNTGELFF.

This clonotype showed up just once. The chain joins TRBV19 to TRBJ2-3; D not resolved. This CDR3 is 12 amino acids long. The V gene's germline CDR1 is LNHDA and CDR2 SQIVND (reference sequence). V lost 2 bases and J 6 bases, leaving 6 bases between the germline ends. CDR3 DNA: TGTGCCAGTAGTATACGACCCGATACGCAGTATTTT. Its translation: CASSIRPDTQYF.

A few counts support this clonotype. One end of the junction is discordant with germline, which a read error may explain. The chain recombines TRBV19 with TRBJ2-7, with unresolved D. Germline CDR1 reads LNHDA; CDR2 reads SQIVND (reference sequence). The CDR3 runs 13 residues. The CDR3 loop reads CTSSIEAPYEQYF. Here the CDR3 DNA reads TGTACCAGTAGTATCGAGGCACCTTACGAGCAGTACTTC.

The DNA for the CDR3 is TGTGCCAGTAGCAACCCCTGGGCAGGTTCTAATGAAAAACTGTTTTTT. It specifies CASSNPWAGSNEKLFF. V usage is TRBV19 and J usage is TRBJ1-4; D gene ambiguous. V gave up 6 bases and J gave up 3 bases, with 17 bases separating them. The CDR3 totals 16 residues. From germline, CDR1 is LNHDA and CDR2 SQIVND (reference sequence). Combining the CDR3 with reference TRBV19 and TRBJ1-4 gives the whole variable domain DGGITQSPKYLFRKEGQNVTLSCEQNLNHDAMYWYRQDPGQGLRLIYYSQIVNDFQKGDIAEGYSVSREKKESFPLTVTSAQKNPTAFYLCASSNPWAGSNEKLFFGSGTQLSVL.

This clonotype was seen a few times. The V and J genes are TRBV11-2 and TRBJ1-2; D may be TRBD1 (6 bases). Trimming removed 5 bases from V and 3 bases from J, with 13 bases in between. The germline CDR1 and CDR2 sequences are SGHAT and FQNNGV. The CDR3 runs 14 residues. Written as DNA, the CDR3 is TGTGCCAGCAGCCGGACAGAAATTTACTATGGCTACACCTTC. It specifies CASSRTEIYYGYTF.

There are many counts of this clonotype. The V gene is TRBV20-1, the J gene TRBJ2-1; D might be TRBD1 (5 bases). Germline-derived CDR1 and CDR2 are DFQATT and SNEGSKA (reference sequence). This CDR3 region has 11 residues. V lost 1 base to trimming and J lost 12 bases, with 10 bases between them. The CDR3 reads CSARAQQVQFF. For the CDR3, the DNA is TGCAGTGCTAGAGCCCAACAGGTGCAGTTCTTC.

There are a few counts of this clonotype. The chain employs TRBV7-9 and TRBJ2-2; unclear D gene. The CDR3 runs to 12 residues. Germline assignment: CDR1 SEHNR and CDR2 FQNEAQ (reference sequence). The germline V and J ends were trimmed by 5 bases and 6 bases, with 7 bases remaining between them. The CDR3 loop reads CASSKESGELFF. The CDR3 region has the DNA TGTGCCAGCAGCAAGGAGTCCGGGGAGCTGTTTTTT.

Written as DNA, the CDR3 is TGTGCCAGCAGTTACTCGGAGAGGGGACAAGCTTTCTTT. Translation: CASSYSERGQAFF. V and J are TRBV6-6 and TRBJ1-1, with D possibly matching TRBD1 (5 bases). V lost 0 bases, J lost 9 bases, and 11 bases lay in between. Per the germline V gene, CDR1 is MNHNY and CDR2 is SVGAGI (reference sequence). This CDR3 is 13 amino acids long.

Many counts were recorded for this clonotype. This rearrangement joins TRBV12-3 or TRBV12-4 to TRBJ2-7; 11 bases map to TRBD2. This CDR3 has 15 amino acids. V gave up 6 bases and J gave up 6 bases; unmatched junction bases: 10. The CDR3 nucleotides read TGTGCCAGCAGCCGTACTAGCGGGAGTGTTTCCGAGCAGTACTTC. This translates into CASSRTSGSVSEQYF.

This rearrangement joins TRBV5-1 to TRBJ2-2, with 7 positions matching TRBD2. This CDR3 comprises 16 residues. With V trimmed by 6 bases and J by 0 bases, 8 bases remained unmatched. Per the germline V gene, CDR1 is SGHRS and CDR2 is YFSETQ. The CDR3 region is CASTPRGRANTGELFF. CDR3 DNA: TGCGCCAGCACCCCTCGGGGGAGGGCGAACACCGGGGAGCTGTTTTTT.

The genes are TRBV6-1 and TRBJ2-2; D remains ambiguous. Germline assignment: CDR1 MNHNS and CDR2 SASEGT. The CDR3 is 13 residues long. Trimming left V 7 bases short and J 2 bases short, with 8 bases between. The CDR3, as DNA: TGTGCCAGCATCTTCGGAAACACCGGGGAGCTGTTTTTT. It yields the protein CASIFGNTGELFF.

Many counts were recorded for this clonotype. This chain uses TRBV29-1 with TRBJ2-5; D might be TRBD1 (6 bases). CDR1 SQVTM and CDR2 ANQGSEA come from the germline V gene. This CDR3 has 12 residues. Trimming stripped 8 bases from V and 4 bases from J, with 14 bases between. The DNA of the CDR3 is TGCAGCTCACACCAAGGGGGAGAGACCCAGTACTTC. Its translation: CSSHQGGETQYF.

The J gene is TRBJ2-7, the V gene TRBV19; perhaps D is TRBD1 or TRBD2 (7 bases each). Deletions cut 0 bases from V and 3 bases from J, with 15 bases between. Germline lookup yields CDR1 LNHDA and CDR2 SQIVND (reference sequence). This CDR3 spans 16 amino acids. CDR3 residues: CASSIEGGTAFYEQYF. DNA of the CDR3: TGTGCCAGTAGTATAGAGGGGGGGACAGCCTTCTACGAGCAGTACTTC.

V and J are TRBV5-1 and TRBJ2-7; 9 bases line up with TRBD2. J was trimmed by 3 bases and V by 4 bases; bases with no gene match: 8. This CDR3 has 15 amino acids. The V gene's germline CDR1 is SGHRS and CDR2 YFSETQ. The CDR3 reads CASSQTTSGRYEQYF. As DNA, the CDR3 is TGCGCCAGCAGCCAGACCACTAGCGGGCGCTACGAGCAGTACTTC.

As regards this clonotype: A read error is possible here, since a much larger clone lies one base away. The chain uses TRBV3-1 and TRBJ2-1; no definite D call. This CDR3 has 11 amino acids. From germline, CDR1 is LGHDT and CDR2 YNNKEL (reference sequence). Deletions cut 4 bases from V and 13 bases from J, with 11 bases between. The CDR3 sequence is CASSRIETQFF. The CDR3 DNA follows: TGTGCCAGCAGCCGAATAGAGACCCAGTTCTTC.

The chain is built from TRBV19 and TRBJ2-1; D uncertain. Germline V gene lookup returns CDR1 LNHDA and CDR2 SQIVND (reference sequence). Between the trimmed V and J ends, which lost 4 bases and 5 bases, there was a span of 15 bases. The CDR3 has 15 amino acids. CDR3 residues: CASSTTDIPNNEQFF. As DNA, the CDR3 is TGTGCCAGTAGTACTACAGACATACCCAACAATGAGCAGTTCTTC.

This clonotype occurred many times. J is TRBJ1-2 and V is TRBV20-1, with TRBD1 as a possible D gene (6 bases). The germline V gene encodes CDR1 DFQATT and CDR2 SNEGSKA (reference sequence). Trimming took off 0 bases at V and 4 bases at J, with 18 bases between the two ends. This CDR3 has 16 amino acids. The CDR3 reads CSARDSLGGLSYGYTF. As DNA, the CDR3 is TGCAGTGCTAGAGACAGCCTCGGGGGCCTTAGCTATGGCTACACCTTC.

V gene TRBV27 combines with J gene TRBJ2-3, with D perhaps TRBD2 (5 bases). Germline V gene lookup returns CDR1 MNHEY and CDR2 SMNVEV (reference sequence). The CDR3 loop spans 16 amino acids. The V gene lost 4 bases and the J gene lost 6 bases, with 20 bases spanning the gap. CDR3 in amino acids: CASSWTGILEGDTQYF. CDR3 DNA sequence: TGTGCCAGCAGTTGGACCGGGATCCTCGAAGGGGATACGCAGTATTTT.

This clonotype was detected only a few times. The rearrangement uses TRBV25-1 and TRBJ2-3, with 9 nucleotides matching TRBD2. The CDR3 consists of 13 residues. The germline V gene encodes CDR1 MGHDK and CDR2 SYGVNS. DNA of the CDR3: TGTGCGGCGACTAGCGGACACACAGATACGCAGTATTTT. This sequence encodes CAATSGHTDTQYF.

The chain recombines TRBV6-1 with TRBJ2-7; no clear D gene. The CDR3 contains 14 residues. V lost 9 bases, J lost 3 bases, and 18 bases lay in between. The V gene's germline CDR1 is MNHNS and CDR2 SASEGT. The CDR3 DNA follows: TGTGCCAGTACCCCCTCCGGGCGTGTCTACGAGCAGTACTTC. The encoded protein is CASTPSGRVYEQYF.

The V and J genes are TRBV2 and TRBJ2-2, with D possibly being TRBD2 (6 bases). With 2 bases removed from V and 0 bases from J, the gap between germline ends came to 13 bases. Germline V gene sequence: CDR1 SNHLY, CDR2 FYNNEI. The CDR3 is 17 amino acids. CDR3 loop: CASSEKTGLTNTGELFF. CDR3 sequence (DNA): TGTGCCAGCAGTGAAAAAACAGGACTAACGAACACCGGGGAGCTGTTTTTT.